The TCR beta chain described here comes from a study of post-analysis software for immune sequencing data. Regarding this clonotype: Its matching antigen is unknown.

Unique molecular identifiers featured in each of the TCR beta cDNA libraries. TCRdb processed the PCR reads anew with MiXCR; each CDR3 protein has one entry. The repertoire holds fewer than 850,000 distinct CDR3 sequences, with roughly 29% as singletons. Between the trimmed V and J ends, which lost 3 bases and 6 bases, there was a span of 14 bases. The CDR3 covers 14 residues. Germline CDR1 is SGHRS and CDR2 is YFSETQ. Study-wide findings and caveats: Relative to controls, patients had five TRBV segments at higher frequency, with TRBV5-6, TRBV5-1 and TRBV20-1 among these.

The V and J genes are TRBV5-1 and TRBJ2-3; D gene ambiguous. Sequenced sample: blood. The sequence was collected from a girl between 5 and 17 years old with multiple sclerosis. Here the CDR3 reads CASSSDGQGDTQYF. The CDR3 DNA reads as TGCGCCAGCAGCTCGGACGGTCAAGGGGATACGCAGTATTTT.